This TCR beta chain was identified in a study of OX40 agonist ivuxolimab in advanced cancers. Turning to the study itself: The eligibility criteria allowed prior anti-PD-1, anti-PD-L1 or anti-CTLA-4 therapy, and approximately 40% had some.

The protocol was immunoSEQ multiplex PCR, while the TCRdb copy is restricted to in-frame clones and leaves out a portion. The sample lists about 67,000 clones; roughly 92% were seen once. Germline V gene data show CDR1 as SGHRS and CDR2 as YFSETQ. V shed 2 bases and J shed 2 bases, with 17 bases lying between them. The CDR3 spans 16 residues. This chain connects TRBV5-1 to TRBJ2-7; no definite D call. This specimen was CD4+ or CD8+ T cells sorted from blood, taken in a trial of the OX40 agonist ivuxolimab. The TCR sequence derives from an adult with an advanced solid tumor such as melanoma, head and neck, liver or kidney cancer. In nucleotides, the CDR3 is TGCGCCAGCAGCTTTCGACCCGTTGGAATACCCTACGAGCAGTACTTC. This translates into CASSFRPVGIPYEQYF.